This is a list of T cell receptor beta chains from one sample in a study of identical twins. One entry per CDR3 protein, called by TCRdb with MiXCR from the 5' RACE reads. Here the sample spans around 220,000 distinct CDR3 sequences, roughly 10% being singletons. Sequencing was carried out using memory T cells sorted from blood. The receptors were gathered from a man aged 50 or older in good health. Both conserved end residues are part of each CDR3. D genes are given only for firm matches. The listing skips clone size in some rows; elsewhere it reads once, few, many or a size class.

d_call,j_call,v_call,clone_size,cdr3_aa,cdr3_nt
NA,TRBJ2-5,TRBV20-1,many,CSASIRKTVQETQYF,TGCAGTGCTTCCATCAGGAAGACAGTGCAAGAGACCCAGTACTTC
TRBD2,TRBJ2-5,TRBV30,NA,CAWRAGTSVGTQYF,TGTGCCTGGAGAGCCGGGACTAGCGTTGGGACCCAGTACTTC
NA,TRBJ2-7,TRBV4-2,many,CASSQLGGTNGLGEQYF,TGTGCCAGCAGCCAGTTAGGGGGGACTAACGGGTTGGGGGAGCAGTACTTC
NA,TRBJ2-7,TRBV6-2/TRBV6-3,NA,CASRAYSYEQYF,TGTGCCAGCAGGGCCTACTCCTACGAGCAGTACTTC
NA,TRBJ1-1,TRBV21-1,NA,CASKGAGGLAGTEAFF,TGTGCCAGCAAAGGGGCAGGGGGCTTGGCGGGCACTGAAGCTTTCTTT
NA,TRBJ1-4,TRBV20-1,NA,CSAREEKLSF,TGCAGTGCTAGGGAAGAAAAACTGTCTTTT
TRBD1,TRBJ1-2,TRBV28,NA,CASSLGSGGGRYTF,TGTGCCAGCAGTTTAGGTTCAGGGGGCGGGCGCTACACCTTC
NA,TRBJ1-2,TRBV28,NA,CASSSLGRGYTF,TGTGCCAGCAGTTCCCTCGGACGAGGCTACACCTTC
TRBD1,TRBJ2-2,TRBV7-9,many,CASSLAGTGDTGELFF,TGTGCCAGCAGCTTGGCCGGGACAGGGGACACCGGGGAGCTGTTTTTT
NA,TRBJ2-5,TRBV5-1,few,CASSLHSSVQGFQETQYF,TGCGCCAGCAGCTTGCACTCTTCGGTCCAGGGCTTCCAAGAGACCCAGTACTTC
NA,TRBJ2-2,TRBV25-1,NA,CASSERAYTGELFF,TGTGCCAGCAGTGAAAGAGCCTACACCGGGGAGCTGTTTTTT
NA,TRBJ1-1,TRBV20-1,many,CSASRGRLDTEAFF,TGCAGTGCTAGCAGGGGTAGGTTGGACACTGAAGCTTTCTTT
TRBD2,TRBJ2-3,TRBV27,many,CASSLSRLAGGHDTQYF,TGTGCCAGCAGTTTATCCCGACTAGCGGGGGGGCATGATACGCAGTATTTT
NA,TRBJ2-5,TRBV10-3,few,CAIGPNQETQYF,TGTGCCATCGGGCCGAACCAAGAGACCCAGTACTTC
TRBD1,TRBJ1-6,TRBV7-2,few,CASSSPGQGGDSPLHF,TGTGCCAGCAGCTCGCCCGGACAGGGCGGTGATTCACCCCTCCACTTT
TRBD2,TRBJ2-1,TRBV5-4,NA,CASSVIGSGRGNEQFF,TGTGCCAGCAGTGTTATCGGTAGCGGGAGGGGTAATGAGCAGTTCTTC
NA,TRBJ1-2,TRBV6-5,NA,CASSYRVMDGYTF,TGTGCCAGCAGTTACAGGGTCATGGATGGCTACACCTTC
NA,TRBJ1-2,TRBV12-3/TRBV12-4,NA,CASSMRRGWANYGYTF,TGTGCCAGCAGCATGCGGAGGGGTTGGGCTAACTATGGCTACACCTTC
TRBD1,TRBJ1-2,TRBV12-3/TRBV12-4,many,CASSRGRGPGGYTF,TGTGCCAGCAGTCGGGGCAGGGGGCCAGGTGGCTACACCTTC
NA,TRBJ2-7,TRBV5-1,few,CASSLPQGGSSYEQYF,TGCGCCAGCAGCTTGCCACAGGGAGGGAGCTCCTACGAGCAGTACTTC
TRBD2,TRBJ2-1,TRBV10-3,many,CAISESRFGLAGLNEQFF,TGTGCCATCAGTGAGTCGAGATTTGGGCTAGCGGGACTCAATGAGCAGTTCTTC
NA,TRBJ2-2,TRBV6-1,NA,CASSEAVLSNTGELFF,TGTGCCAGCAGTGAAGCGGTACTCTCGAACACCGGGGAGCTGTTTTTT
NA,TRBJ2-1,TRBV5-4,few,CASSLSGVGYNEQFF,TGTGCCAGCAGCTTGTCGGGGGTTGGGTACAATGAGCAGTTCTTC
TRBD2,TRBJ2-1,TRBV24-1,NA,CATSDPVGPGLARNEQFF,TGTGCCACCAGTGATCCGGTGGGACCGGGACTAGCTAGGAATGAGCAGTTCTTC
TRBD1,TRBJ1-4,TRBV20-1,many,CSAVTPGQGFSQLFF,TGCAGTGCTGTCACTCCGGGACAGGGATTTTCTCAACTGTTTTTT
NA,TRBJ1-2,TRBV28,NA,CASGDGMGGKFRMSGYTF,TGTGCCAGCGGGGACGGTATGGGGGGCAAGTTCAGAATGTCTGGCTACACCTTC
TRBD2,TRBJ2-7,TRBV5-1,many,CASRPFAGGYEQYF,TGCGCCAGCCGACCATTCGCGGGAGGGTACGAGCAGTACTTC
TRBD1,TRBJ2-3,TRBV27,few,CASQTGILDTQYF,TGTGCCAGCCAGACAGGGATCTTAGATACGCAGTATTTT
NA,TRBJ1-5,TRBV20-1,NA,CSAIVGGKGQPQHF,TGCAGTGCCATAGTGGGGGGAAAGGGACAGCCCCAGCATTTT
NA,TRBJ2-5,TRBV29-1,few,CSVAGLPQETQYF,TGCAGCGTCGCTGGACTCCCGCAAGAGACCCAGTACTTC
NA,TRBJ1-5,TRBV19,NA,CASSNRGVRQQPQHF,TGTGCCAGTAGTAATCGTGGGGTCCGTCAGCAGCCCCAGCATTTT
TRBD2,TRBJ2-1,TRBV20-1,few,CSARAKTSGGPGEQFF,TGCAGTGCTAGAGCTAAGACTAGCGGGGGTCCGGGTGAGCAGTTCTTC
TRBD2,TRBJ2-1,TRBV11-2,few,CASSYSGRRYNEQFF,TGTGCCAGCAGCTATAGCGGGAGACGGTACAATGAGCAGTTCTTC
NA,TRBJ2-1,TRBV6-5,many,CASSYEENLYNEQFF,TGTGCCAGCAGTTACGAGGAGAACCTATACAATGAGCAGTTCTTC
NA,TRBJ2-7,TRBV7-9,many,CASSLVASVSYEQYF,TGTGCCAGCAGCTTAGTAGCTAGCGTCTCCTACGAGCAGTACTTC
NA,TRBJ2-1,TRBV20-1,many,CSAFNRDYRGRGLNEQFF,TGCAGTGCCTTTAACCGGGACTACCGGGGGAGGGGGCTCAATGAGCAGTTCTTC
NA,TRBJ2-1,TRBV20-1,few,CSARDLGGKLHEQFF,TGCAGTGCTAGAGATTTGGGCGGTAAGCTCCATGAGCAGTTCTTC
TRBD1,TRBJ2-3,TRBV5-1,few,CASSLATTGGTDTQYF,TGCGCCAGCAGCTTGGCGACGACAGGGGGCACAGATACGCAGTATTTT
NA,TRBJ1-1,TRBV13,NA,CASRQQGISTEAFF,TGTGCCAGCAGACAACAGGGTATTAGCACTGAAGCTTTCTTT
NA,TRBJ2-1,TRBV9,many,CASSVGLTGSSYNEQFF,TGTGCCAGCAGCGTAGGACTGACCGGAAGCTCCTACAATGAGCAGTTCTTC
NA,TRBJ2-5,TRBV5-1,NA,CASSLWAGEETQYF,TGCGCCAGCAGCTTGTGGGCAGGAGAAGAGACCCAGTACTTC
TRBD1,TRBJ2-2,TRBV7-9,many,CASSRRGQGVYTGELFF,TGTGCCAGCAGTCGGCGGGGACAGGGAGTATACACCGGGGAGCTGTTTTTT
NA,TRBJ1-2,TRBV5-1,few,CASSLEVGRGCTF,TGCGCCAGCAGCTTGGAAGTCGGGAGGGGTTGCACCTTC
NA,TRBJ2-1,TRBV7-9,few,CASSLAGVPRGIDEQFF,TGTGCCAGCAGCTTAGCAGGTGTCCCCCGGGGTATCGATGAGCAGTTCTTC
NA,TRBJ2-1,TRBV11-1,few,CASSSFRSGRRRDYNEQFF,TGTGCCAGCAGTTCATTTAGGAGCGGACGGCGGAGAGACTACAATGAGCAGTTCTTC
TRBD1,TRBJ2-1,TRBV5-5,few,CASSMTGTSYNEQFF,TGTGCCAGCAGCATGACAGGGACCTCCTACAATGAGCAGTTCTTC
TRBD1,TRBJ2-7,TRBV7-8,few,CASSLREGAYYEQYF,TGTGCCAGCAGCCTTAGAGAGGGGGCCTACTACGAGCAGTACTTC
NA,TRBJ2-7,TRBV6-1,many,CASSEAWRGNGEQYF,TGTGCCAGCAGTGAAGCGTGGAGGGGGAACGGCGAGCAGTACTTC
NA,TRBJ2-7,TRBV12-3/TRBV12-4,few,CASSGIGLSYEQYF,TGTGCCAGCAGTGGGATTGGCCTATCCTACGAGCAGTACTTC
TRBD1,TRBJ2-7,TRBV20-1,NA,CSARGDRALHPYEQYF,TGCAGTGCTAGAGGGGACAGGGCGCTTCACCCCTACGAGCAGTACTTC
TRBD1,TRBJ1-2,TRBV6-2/TRBV6-3,few,CASSYSGQGRNTF,TGTGCCAGCAGCTACTCGGGACAGGGCCGTAATACCTTC